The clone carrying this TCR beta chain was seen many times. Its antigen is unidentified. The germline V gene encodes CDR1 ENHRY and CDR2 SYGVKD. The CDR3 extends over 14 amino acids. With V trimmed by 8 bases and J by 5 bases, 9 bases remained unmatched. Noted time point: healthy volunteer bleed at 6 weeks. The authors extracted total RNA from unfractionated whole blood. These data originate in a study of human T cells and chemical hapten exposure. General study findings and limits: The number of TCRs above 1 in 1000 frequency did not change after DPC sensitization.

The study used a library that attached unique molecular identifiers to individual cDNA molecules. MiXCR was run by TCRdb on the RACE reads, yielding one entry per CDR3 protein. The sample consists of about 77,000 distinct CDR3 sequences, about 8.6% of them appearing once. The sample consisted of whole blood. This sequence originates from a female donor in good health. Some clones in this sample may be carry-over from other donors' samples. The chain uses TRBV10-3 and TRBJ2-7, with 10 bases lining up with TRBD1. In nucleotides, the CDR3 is TGTGCCATCGGGGAAGACAGGGGGCGCGACGAGCAGTACTTC. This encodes CAIGEDRGRDEQYF.